This T cell receptor beta chain was obtained from a study of blood T cell repertoires in COVID-19. Overall study: Sites across the United States, Italy and Spain contributed samples from acute and convalescent COVID-19. T cells, B-cell-depleted T cells, or PBMCs supplied cDNA or gDNA.

Germline V gene sequence: CDR1 GTSNPN, CDR2 SVGIG (reference sequence). V lost 2 bases and J lost 5; bases outside the gene matches: 8. CDR3 length equals 15 residues. Methods used by the authors: Quantification of nucleated cells was approximated via reference gene primer amplification. Clones were read by immunoSEQ multiplex PCR, and TCRdb kept only the in-frame ones, dropping some. The V and J calls and clone size are taken from that table; D and trimming were inferred from the DNA. The sample has more than 85,000 clones, 87% seen once. The sequenced sample consisted of peripheral blood. This clonotype was obtained from a man in his 70s with acute or convalescent COVID-19. This chain connects TRBV30 to TRBJ2-2; 7 bases map to TRBD1. DNA of the CDR3: TGTGCCTGGAGTAAAGGGGGCTTGAGGACCGGGGAGCTGTTTTTT. Translated: CAWSKGGLRTGELFF.